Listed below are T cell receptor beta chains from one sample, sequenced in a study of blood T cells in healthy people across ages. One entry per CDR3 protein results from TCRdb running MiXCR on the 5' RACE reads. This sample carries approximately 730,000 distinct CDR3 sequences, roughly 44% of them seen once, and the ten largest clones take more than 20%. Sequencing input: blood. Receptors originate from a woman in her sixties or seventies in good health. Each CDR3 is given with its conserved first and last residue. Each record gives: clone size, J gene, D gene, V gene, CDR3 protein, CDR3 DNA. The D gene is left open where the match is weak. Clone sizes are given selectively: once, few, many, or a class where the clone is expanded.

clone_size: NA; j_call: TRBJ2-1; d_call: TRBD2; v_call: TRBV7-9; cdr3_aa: CASSSPSAGSYNEQFF; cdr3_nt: TGTGCCAGCAGCTCCCCCTCAGCGGGATCCTACAATGAGCAGTTCTTC
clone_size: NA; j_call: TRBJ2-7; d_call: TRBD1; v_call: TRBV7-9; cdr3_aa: CASSLAGRGNYNEQYF; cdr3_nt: TGTGCCAGCAGCTTAGCGGGCAGGGGGAACTACAATGAGCAGTACTTC
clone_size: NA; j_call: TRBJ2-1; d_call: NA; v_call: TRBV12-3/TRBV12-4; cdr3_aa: CASSLDCGGHDNEQFF; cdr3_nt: TGTGCCAGCAGTTTAGATTGCGGGGGCCATGACAATGAGCAGTTCTTC
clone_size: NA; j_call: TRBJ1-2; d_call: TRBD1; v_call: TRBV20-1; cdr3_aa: CSASFAGQGHTLTAYGYTF; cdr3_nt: TGCAGTGCTAGTTTCGCGGGACAGGGTCACACGCTAACGGCGTATGGCTACACCTTC
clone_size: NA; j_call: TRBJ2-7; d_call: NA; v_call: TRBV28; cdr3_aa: CASSFFPRVPYEQYF; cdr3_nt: TGTGCCAGCAGTTTTTTCCCCAGGGTGCCCTACGAGCAGTACTTC
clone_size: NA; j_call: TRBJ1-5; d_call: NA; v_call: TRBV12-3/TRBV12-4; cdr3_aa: CASTREGTYYQPQHF; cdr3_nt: TGTGCCAGCACCCGAGAGGGGACCTATTATCAGCCCCAGCATTTT
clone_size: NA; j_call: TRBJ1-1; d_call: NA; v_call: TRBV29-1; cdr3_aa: CSVEGILDTEAFF; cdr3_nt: TGCAGCGTTGAGGGGATATTGGACACTGAAGCTTTCTTT
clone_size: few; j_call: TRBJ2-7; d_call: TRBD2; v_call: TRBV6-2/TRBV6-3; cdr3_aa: CASSPRPGLAGVEQYF; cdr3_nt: TGTGCCAGCAGTCCGAGACCGGGACTAGCGGGAGTCGAGCAGTACTTC
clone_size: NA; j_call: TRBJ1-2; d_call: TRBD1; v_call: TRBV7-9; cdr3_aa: CASSAGTDSGYTF; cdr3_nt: TGTGCCAGCAGCGCCGGGACAGACAGTGGCTACACCTTC
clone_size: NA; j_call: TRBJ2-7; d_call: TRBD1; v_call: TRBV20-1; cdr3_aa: CSARESRDRGLNEQYF; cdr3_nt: TGCAGTGCTAGAGAGAGCCGGGACAGGGGTCTCAATGAGCAGTACTTC
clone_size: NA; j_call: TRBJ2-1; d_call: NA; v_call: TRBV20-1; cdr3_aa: CSARSDGPSSYNEQFF; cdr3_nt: TGCAGTGCTAGGAGCGATGGGCCCAGCTCCTACAATGAGCAGTTCTTC
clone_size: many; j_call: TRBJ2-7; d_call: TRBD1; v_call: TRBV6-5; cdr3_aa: CASSYRRTGAYEQYF; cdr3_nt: TGTGCCAGCAGTTACCGCAGGACAGGCGCCTACGAGCAGTACTTC
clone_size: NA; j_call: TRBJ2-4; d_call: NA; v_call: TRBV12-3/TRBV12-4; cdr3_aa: CASSLGGLYIQYF; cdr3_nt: TGTGCCAGCAGTTTAGGGGGGTTGTACATTCAGTACTTC
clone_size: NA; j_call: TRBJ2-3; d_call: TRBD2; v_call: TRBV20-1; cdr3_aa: CSARPTSGGASDTQYF; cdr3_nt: TGCAGTGCTAGACCTACTAGCGGGGGGGCATCAGATACGCAGTATTTT
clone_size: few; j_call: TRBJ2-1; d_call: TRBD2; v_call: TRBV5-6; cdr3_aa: CASSLLASGINRDEQFF; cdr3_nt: TGTGCCAGCAGCTTGCTAGCTAGCGGGATTAATAGGGATGAGCAGTTCTTC
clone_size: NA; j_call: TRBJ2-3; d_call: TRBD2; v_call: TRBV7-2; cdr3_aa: CASSLPLAGTQYF; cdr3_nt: TGTGCCAGCAGCCTCCCCCTAGCGGGTACGCAGTATTTT
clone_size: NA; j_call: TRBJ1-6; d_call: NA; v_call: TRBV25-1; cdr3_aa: CASRGWDSPLHF; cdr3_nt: TGTGCCAGCAGGGGATGGGATTCACCCCTCCACTTT
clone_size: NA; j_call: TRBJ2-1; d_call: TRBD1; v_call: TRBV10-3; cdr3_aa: CAIGGQGYNEQFF; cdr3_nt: TGTGCCATCGGAGGACAGGGCTACAATGAGCAGTTCTTC
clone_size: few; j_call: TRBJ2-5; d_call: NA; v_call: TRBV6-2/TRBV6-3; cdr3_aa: CASTVVGTGQETQYF; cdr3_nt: TGTGCCAGCACCGTGGTAGGGACGGGGCAAGAGACCCAGTACTTC
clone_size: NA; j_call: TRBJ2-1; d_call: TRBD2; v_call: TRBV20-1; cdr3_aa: CSARGARLAEYYNEQFF; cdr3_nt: TGCAGTGCTAGAGGAGCGAGACTAGCGGAGTACTACAATGAGCAGTTCTTC
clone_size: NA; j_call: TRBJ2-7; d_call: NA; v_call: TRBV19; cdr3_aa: CASSTSGGTYEQYF; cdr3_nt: TGTGCCAGTAGTACGTCGGGGGGCACCTACGAGCAGTACTTC
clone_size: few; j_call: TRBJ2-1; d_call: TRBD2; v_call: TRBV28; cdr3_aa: CASRPPVAGDNEQFF; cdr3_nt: TGTGCCAGCAGACCCCCGGTAGCGGGAGACAATGAGCAGTTCTTC
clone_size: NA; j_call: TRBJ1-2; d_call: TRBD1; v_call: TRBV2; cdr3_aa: CASSEGTGVYGYTF; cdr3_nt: TGTGCCAGCAGTGAAGGGACAGGGGTCTATGGCTACACCTTC
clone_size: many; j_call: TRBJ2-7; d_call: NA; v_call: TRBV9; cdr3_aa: CATSEGPYEQYF; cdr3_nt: TGTGCCACTTCCGAGGGCCCCTACGAGCAGTACTTC
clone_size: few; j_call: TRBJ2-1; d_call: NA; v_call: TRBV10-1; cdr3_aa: CASSESQGNEQFF; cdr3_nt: TGCGCCAGCAGTGAGTCACAGGGCAATGAGCAGTTCTTC
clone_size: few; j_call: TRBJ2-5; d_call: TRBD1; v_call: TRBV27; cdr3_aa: CASSTRDRVEYF; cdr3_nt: TGTGCCAGCAGTACTCGGGACAGGGTGGAGTACTTC
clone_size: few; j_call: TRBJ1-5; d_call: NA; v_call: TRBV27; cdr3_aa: CASSSQGVQPQHF; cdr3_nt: TGTGCCAGCAGTTCTCAGGGAGTACAGCCCCAGCATTTT
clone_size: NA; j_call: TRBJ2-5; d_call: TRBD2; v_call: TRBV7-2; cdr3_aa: CASTTGLAGETQYF; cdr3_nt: TGTGCCAGCACCACCGGGTTAGCGGGGGAGACCCAGTACTTC
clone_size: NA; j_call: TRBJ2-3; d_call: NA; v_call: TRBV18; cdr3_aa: CASSPGEGGTDTQYF; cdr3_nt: TGTGCCAGCTCACCAGGGGAAGGGGGCACAGATACGCAGTATTTT
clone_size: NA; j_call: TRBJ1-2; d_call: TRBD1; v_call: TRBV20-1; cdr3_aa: CSAGTDFNYGYTF; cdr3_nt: TGCAGTGCTGGGACAGATTTTAACTATGGCTACACCTTC
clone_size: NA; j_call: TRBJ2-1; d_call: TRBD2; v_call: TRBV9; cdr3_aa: CASSVSAGGNNEQFF; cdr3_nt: TGTGCCAGCAGCGTTTCTGCGGGGGGGAACAATGAGCAGTTCTTC
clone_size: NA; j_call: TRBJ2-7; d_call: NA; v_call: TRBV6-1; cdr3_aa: CASSEVPTGLSYEQYF; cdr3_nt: TGTGCCAGCAGTGAAGTCCCGACAGGCCTCTCCTACGAGCAGTACTTC
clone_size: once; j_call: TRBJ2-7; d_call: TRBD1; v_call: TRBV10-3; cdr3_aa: CAIRGTGQFDEQYF; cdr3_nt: TGTGCCATCAGGGGGACAGGGCAGTTCGACGAGCAGTACTTC
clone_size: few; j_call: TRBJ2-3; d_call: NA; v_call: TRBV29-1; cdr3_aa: CSVEDWAGSTDTQYF; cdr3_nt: TGCAGCGTTGAAGATTGGGCGGGAAGCACAGATACGCAGTATTTT
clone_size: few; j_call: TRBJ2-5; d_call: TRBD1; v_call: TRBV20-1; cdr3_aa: CSARSLRGETQYF; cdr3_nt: TGCAGTGCTAGGTCTCTCAGGGGGGAGACCCAGTACTTC
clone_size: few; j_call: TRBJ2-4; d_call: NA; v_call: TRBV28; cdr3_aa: CASSLGLNQAKNIQYF; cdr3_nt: TGTGCCAGCAGTCTGGGCCTCAACCAGGCCAAAAACATTCAGTACTTC
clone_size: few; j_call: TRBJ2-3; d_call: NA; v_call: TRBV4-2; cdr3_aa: CASSIQHSTDTQYF; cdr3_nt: TGTGCCAGCAGCATACAGCATAGCACAGATACGCAGTATTTT
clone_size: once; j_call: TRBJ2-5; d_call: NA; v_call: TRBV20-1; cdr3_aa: CSARASRGGETQYF; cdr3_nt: TGCAGTGCTAGAGCATCGAGGGGCGGAGAGACCCAGTACTTC
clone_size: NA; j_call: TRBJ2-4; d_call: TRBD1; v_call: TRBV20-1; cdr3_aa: CSARNPPGQADPLAKNIQYF; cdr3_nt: TGCAGTGCTAGGAACCCTCCGGGACAGGCGGACCCTCTAGCCAAAAACATTCAGTACTTC
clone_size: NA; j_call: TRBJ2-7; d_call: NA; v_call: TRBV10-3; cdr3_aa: CAISKAGAQAQMPIWSYEQYF; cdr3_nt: TGTGCCATCAGTAAGGCCGGGGCACAGGCTCAAATGCCGATCTGGTCCTACGAGCAGTACTTC
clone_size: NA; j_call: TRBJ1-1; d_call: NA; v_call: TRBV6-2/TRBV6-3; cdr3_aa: CASSYPDTHTEAFF; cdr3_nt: TGTGCCAGCAGTTACCCGGACACCCACACTGAAGCTTTCTTT